These T cell receptor beta chains were read from a single sample in a study of Tregs in tolerant kidney transplant recipients. Clones were sequenced by immunoSEQ multiplex PCR, and TCRdb holds only the in-frame ones, with some missing. The repertoire holds 75,000 to 80,000 clones, with under 95% as singletons. Sequenced here: Tregs from blood, sampled before the transplant. These receptors all stem from a human donor who received a combined kidney and bone marrow transplant. CDR3s leave out the opening cysteine and the closing phenylalanine or tryptophan.

TRBJ2-5,TRBV5-5,ASSLIQETQY
TRBJ1-1,TRBV5-1,ASSPEGWMNTEAF
TRBJ2-1,TRBV15,ATSNPSINEQF
TRBJ1-4,TRBV7-2,ASALHPTNEKLF
TRBJ2-3,TRBV5-1,ASSLETGRQGTQY
TRBJ1-1,TRBV7-9,ASSLEQGMTEAF
TRBJ2-1,TRBV28,ASSLSGERSYNEQF
TRBJ2-1,TRBV7-6,ASSSQGRRLGEQF
TRBJ2-6,TRBV6-6,ASSSTAVGGANVLT
TRBJ2-5,TRBV28,ASSLHSGGGQETQY
TRBJ1-6,TRBV30,AWSTPGSSYNSPLH
TRBJ2-5,TRBV7-2,ASSRDFGETQY
TRBJ1-6,TRBV2,ASRAGMLDNSPLH
TRBJ1-1,TRBV5-6,ASSRVGGSDTEAF
TRBJ2-2,TRBV5-1,ASSLGTASDAGIGELF
TRBJ2-1,TRBV29-1,SGLLAGRDNEQF
TRBJ1-2,TRBV6-5,ASSYGTGGYGYT
TRBJ1-2,TRBV27,ASSFNRATGYT
TRBJ1-4,TRBV28,ASRGSGAVGKLF
TRBJ2-5,TRBV11-2,ASSRTSSHYQETQY
TRBJ1-1,TRBV18,ASSRTGGKNTEAF
TRBJ2-2,TRBV7-8,ASTSPGQGARRELF
TRBJ1-1,TRBV10-3,AISESAGGEAF
TRBJ2-7,TRBV19,ASSFQPIATQEQY
TRBJ1-2,TRBV27,ASRPTGTYGYT
TRBJ2-3,TRBV19,ATKQGRGSDTQY
TRBJ1-1,TRBV2,ASSDPGPGVGEAF
TRBJ2-7,TRBV4-1,ASSQAGPQVNYEQY
TRBJ1-4,TRBV7-2,ASSTTGEGEKLF
TRBJ2-3,TRBV12-5,ASGLLQRLAGVGTQY
TRBJ2-2,TRBV18,ASSPVANTGELF
TRBJ2-2,TRBV6-1,ASREGAVNTGELF
TRBJ1-1,TRBV19,ASNRVNTEAF
TRBJ2-1,TRBV4-3,ASSQGGSSYNEQF
TRBJ2-7,TRBV11-2,ASSLDGYEQY
TRBJ2-5,TRBV18,ASSVTKNQETQY
TRBJ2-1,TRBV7-3,ASSRRDTQFNEQF